The rows below give T cell receptor beta chains drawn from one sample of a study of shared clonotypes between healthy human individuals. Profiled with immunoSEQ multiplex PCR; TCRdb holds only in-frame clones, not every one. The sample lists a few million clones; approximately 93% were seen once. Sequenced input: naive CD4+ T cells from PBMCs. The receptor source for this set is a man younger than 30 in good health. Some clones in this sample may be carry-over from other donors' samples. Each CDR3 is given with its conserved first and last residue. D genes are given only for firm matches. Size is stated for part of the rows, as once, few or many counts, or as a class when the clone is expanded.

TRBD1	TRBV5-7	TRBJ2-5	-	TGTGCCAGCAGGGGAGGGACAGGGGGCGCGAGGCCGCGCCAAGAGACCCAGTACTTC	CASRGGTGGARPRQETQYF
-	TRBV18	TRBJ2-5	-	TGTGCCAGCTCACCACCCCGGGGACAAGAGACCCAGTACTTC	CASSPPRGQETQYF
-	TRBV9	TRBJ2-1	-	TGTGCCAGCAGCCCCTCCCGGATAGACTCCTACAATGAGCAGTTCTTC	CASSPSRIDSYNEQFF
-	TRBV4-1	TRBJ2-5	once	TGCGCCAGCAGCGGACGGGACTCCCAAGAGACCCAGTACTTC	CASSGRDSQETQYF
-	TRBV2	TRBJ1-2	-	TGTGCCAGCAGTGTGACAGGACAATTGAGCTACACCTTC	CASSVTGQLSYTF
-	TRBV11-3	TRBJ2-2	-	TGTGCCAGCAGCTTACAAGGCGGGATGAACACCGGGGAGCTGTTTTTT	CASSLQGGMNTGELFF
-	TRBV15	TRBJ1-1	-	TGTGCCACCAGCAGAGACCATCCGGGAGGGGGGTCTGAAGCTTTCTTT	CATSRDHPGGGSEAFF
TRBD1	TRBV19	TRBJ2-6	-	TGTGCCACTCAGACAGGGGCTGGGGCCAACGTCCTGACTTTC	CATQTGAGANVLTF
-	TRBV5-1	TRBJ1-1	-	TGCGCCAGCAGCGTTCAGGGGAACACTGAAGCTTTCTTT	CASSVQGNTEAFF
-	TRBV28	TRBJ1-4	-	TGTGCCAGCAGTTCACCCGCAGCAACTAATGAAAAACTGTTTTTT	CASSSPAATNEKLFF
-	TRBV11-3	TRBJ2-1	-	TGTGCCAGCAGCCGTAGCGGTGGCTATGAGCAGTTCTTC	CASSRSGGYEQFF
TRBD1	TRBV5-4	TRBJ1-3	-	TGTGCCAGCAGCTCACAAACAGGGGTCCTCTCTGGAAACACCATATATTTT	CASSSQTGVLSGNTIYF
-	TRBV28	TRBJ2-2	-	TGTGCCAGCAGTTTTCTTTCGAACACCGGGGAGCTGTTTTTT	CASSFLSNTGELFF
-	TRBV10-3	TRBJ2-7	-	TGTGCCATCAGGGGGACACCCTCGGGCGACGAGCAGTACTTC	CAIRGTPSGDEQYF
TRBD2	TRBV6-6	TRBJ2-7	-	TGTGCCAGCAGGGAGGGCGGGAGGGCATACGAGCAGTACTTC	CASREGGRAYEQYF
-	TRBV7-9	TRBJ1-1	-	TGTGCCAGCAGCTCACAAGGGTGGGGCACTGAAGCTTTCTTT	CASSSQGWGTEAFF
TRBD1	TRBV28	TRBJ1-2	-	TGTGCCAGCAGTTTACAGGGGGTCGACTATGGCTACACCTTC	CASSLQGVDYGYTF
-	TRBV30	TRBJ2-6	-	TGTGCCTGGAGTGCAGGGAACCTGCCCTCTGGGGCCAACGTCCTGACTTTC	CAWSAGNLPSGANVLTF
-	TRBV5-1	TRBJ1-4	-	TGCGCCAGCAGCTTGGCCACGCCCGGGCAGGGTCTGTTTTTT	CASSLATPGQGLFF
-	TRBV18	TRBJ1-4	-	TGTGCCAGCTCACCGCAAGGTGCAACTAATGAAAAACTGTTTTTT	CASSPQGATNEKLFF
-	TRBV28	TRBJ2-1	-	TGTGCCAGCTTTACCCTAAGGGGTACGGGAGATGAGCAGTTCTTC	CASFTLRGTGDEQFF
-	TRBV7-8	TRBJ1-1	-	TGTGCCAGCAGCTTAGGGAACAGGGTCGACACTGAAGCTTTCTTT	CASSLGNRVDTEAFF
-	TRBV19	TRBJ1-5	-	TGTGCCAGTACCCGACAGGCAACGAGCAATCAGCCCCAGCATTTT	CASTRQATSNQPQHF
TRBD1	TRBV6-5	TRBJ1-6	-	TGTGCCAGCAGTTACAAGGGCAGGGGGCGATCACCCCTCCACTTT	CASSYKGRGRSPLHF
-	TRBV5-1	TRBJ1-3	-	TGCGCCAGCAGACCTTCAGATCGCTCTGGAAACACCATATATTTT	CASRPSDRSGNTIYF
TRBD1	TRBV10-3	TRBJ1-1	-	TGTGCCATCAGCGTAACAGGGGAGGACACTGAAGCTTTCTTT	CAISVTGEDTEAFF
TRBD2	TRBV9	TRBJ2-1	-	TGTGCCAGCAGCCCCCGGACTAGCGGGGTTCTGGGTGCTGAGCAGTTCTTC	CASSPRTSGVLGAEQFF
TRBD2	TRBV19	TRBJ2-5	-	TGTGCCAGTAGCGCCGAACGGGGAGCGGGAGAGAATACCCAGTACTTC	CASSAERGAGENTQYF
-	TRBV18	TRBJ1-2	-	TGTGCCAGCTCACCGGACAGACGGGGCTACACCTTC	CASSPDRRGYTF
-	TRBV7-2	TRBJ1-5	-	TGTGCCAGCAGCTTCGGGTTAAATCAGCCCCAGCATTTT	CASSFGLNQPQHF